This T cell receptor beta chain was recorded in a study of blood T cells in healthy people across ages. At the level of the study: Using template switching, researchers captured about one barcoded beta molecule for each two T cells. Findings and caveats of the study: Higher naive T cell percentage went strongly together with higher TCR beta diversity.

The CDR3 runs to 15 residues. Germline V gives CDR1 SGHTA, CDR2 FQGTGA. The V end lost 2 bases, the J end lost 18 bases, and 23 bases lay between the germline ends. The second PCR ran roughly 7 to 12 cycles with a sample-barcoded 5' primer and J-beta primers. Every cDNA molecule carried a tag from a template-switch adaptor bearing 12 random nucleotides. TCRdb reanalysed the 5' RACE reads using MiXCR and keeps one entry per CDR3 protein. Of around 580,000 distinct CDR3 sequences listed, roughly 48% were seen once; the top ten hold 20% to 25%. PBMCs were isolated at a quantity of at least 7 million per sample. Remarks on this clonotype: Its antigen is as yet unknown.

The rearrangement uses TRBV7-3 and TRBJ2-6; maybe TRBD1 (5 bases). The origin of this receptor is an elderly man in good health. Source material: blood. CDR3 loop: CASSLDSPGANIQTF. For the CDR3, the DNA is TGTGCCAGCAGCTTAGACAGCCCTGGGGCCAACATCCAGACTTTC.